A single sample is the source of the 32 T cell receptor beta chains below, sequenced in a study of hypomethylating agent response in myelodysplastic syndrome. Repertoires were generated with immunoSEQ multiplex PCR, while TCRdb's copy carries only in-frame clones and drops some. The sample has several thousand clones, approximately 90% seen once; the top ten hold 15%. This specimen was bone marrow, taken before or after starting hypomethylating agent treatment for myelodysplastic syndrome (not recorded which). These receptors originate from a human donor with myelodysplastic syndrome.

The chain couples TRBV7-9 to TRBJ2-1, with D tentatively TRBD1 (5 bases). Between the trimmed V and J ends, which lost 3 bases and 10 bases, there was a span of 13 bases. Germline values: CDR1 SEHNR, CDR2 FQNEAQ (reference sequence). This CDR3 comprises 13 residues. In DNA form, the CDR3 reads TGTGCCAGCAGCTTTGAAGGGGTAGGGGAGCAGTTCTTC. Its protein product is CASSFEGVGEQFF.

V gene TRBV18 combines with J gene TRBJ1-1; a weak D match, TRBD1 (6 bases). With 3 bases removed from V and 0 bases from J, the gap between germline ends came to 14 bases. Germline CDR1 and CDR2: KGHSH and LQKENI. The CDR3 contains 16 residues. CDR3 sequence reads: CASSPVRTDMNTEAFF. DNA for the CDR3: TGTGCCAGCTCACCTGTAAGGACAGACATGAACACTGAAGCTTTCTTT.

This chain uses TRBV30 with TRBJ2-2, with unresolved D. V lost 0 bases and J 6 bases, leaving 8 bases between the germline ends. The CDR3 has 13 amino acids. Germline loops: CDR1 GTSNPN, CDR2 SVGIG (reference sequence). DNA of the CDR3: TGTGCCTGGAGTGTACTACGAGCCGGGGAGCTGTTTTTT. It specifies CAWSVLRAGELFF.

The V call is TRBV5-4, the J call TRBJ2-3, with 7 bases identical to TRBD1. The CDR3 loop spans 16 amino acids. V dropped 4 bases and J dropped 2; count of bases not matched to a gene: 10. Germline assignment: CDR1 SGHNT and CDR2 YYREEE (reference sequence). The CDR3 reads CASSPPRQGPTDTQYF. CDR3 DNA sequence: TGTGCCAGCAGCCCCCCCAGACAGGGCCCCACAGATACGCAGTATTTT.

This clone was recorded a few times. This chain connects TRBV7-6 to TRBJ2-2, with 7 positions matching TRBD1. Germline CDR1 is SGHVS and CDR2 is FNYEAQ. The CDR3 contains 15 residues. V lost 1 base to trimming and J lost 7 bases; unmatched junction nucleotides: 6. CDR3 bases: TGTGCCAGCAGCTTAGAGACAGGGACGGGCGGGGAGCTGTTTTTT. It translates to CASSLETGTGGELFF.

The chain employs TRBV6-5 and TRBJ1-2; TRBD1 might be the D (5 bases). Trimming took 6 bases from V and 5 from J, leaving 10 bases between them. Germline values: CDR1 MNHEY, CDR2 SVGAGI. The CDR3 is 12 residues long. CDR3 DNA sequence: TGTGCCAGCAGGGGGGATTGGTATGGCTACACCTTC. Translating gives CASRGDWYGYTF.

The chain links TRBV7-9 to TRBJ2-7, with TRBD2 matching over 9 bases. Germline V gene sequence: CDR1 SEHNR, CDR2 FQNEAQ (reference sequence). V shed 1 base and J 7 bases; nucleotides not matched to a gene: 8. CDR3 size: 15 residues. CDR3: CASSLVSSGDVEQYF. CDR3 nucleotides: TGTGCCAGCAGCTTAGTTTCTAGCGGGGATGTGGAGCAGTACTTC.

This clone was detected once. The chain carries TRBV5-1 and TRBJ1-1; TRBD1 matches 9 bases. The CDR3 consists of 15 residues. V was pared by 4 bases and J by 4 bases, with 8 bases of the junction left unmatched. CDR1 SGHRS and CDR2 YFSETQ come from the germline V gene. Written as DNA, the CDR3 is TGCGCCAGCAGCGTAGGACAGGGGATTGGCACTGAAGCTTTCTTT. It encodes CASSVGQGIGTEAFF.

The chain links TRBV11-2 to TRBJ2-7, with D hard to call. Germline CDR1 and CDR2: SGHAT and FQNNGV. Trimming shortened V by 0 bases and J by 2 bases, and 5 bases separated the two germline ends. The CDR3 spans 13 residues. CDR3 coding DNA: TGTGCCAGCAGCTTAGAGGTGACCTACGAGCAGTACTTC. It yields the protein CASSLEVTYEQYF.

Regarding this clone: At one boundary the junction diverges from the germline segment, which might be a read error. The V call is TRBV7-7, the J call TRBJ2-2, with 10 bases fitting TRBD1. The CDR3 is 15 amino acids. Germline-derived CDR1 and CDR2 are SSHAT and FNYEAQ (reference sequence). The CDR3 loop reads CASSPRTGGTGELFF. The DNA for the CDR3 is TGTGCTAGCAGCCCTAGGACAGGGGGCACCGGGGAGCTGTTTTTT.

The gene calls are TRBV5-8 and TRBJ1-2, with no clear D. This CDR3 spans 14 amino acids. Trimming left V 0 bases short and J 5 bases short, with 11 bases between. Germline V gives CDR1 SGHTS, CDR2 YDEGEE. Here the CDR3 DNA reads TGTGCCAGCAGCTTGGGAGGAGGAAAATATGGCTACACCTTC. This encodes CASSLGGGKYGYTF.

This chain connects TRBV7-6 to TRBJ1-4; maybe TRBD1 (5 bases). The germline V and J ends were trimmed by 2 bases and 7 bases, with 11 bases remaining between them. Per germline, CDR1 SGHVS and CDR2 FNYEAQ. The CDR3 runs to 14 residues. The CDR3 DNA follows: TGTGCCAGCAGCTTACGAAGGGGTGTTGAAAAACTGTTTTTT. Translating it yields CASSLRRGVEKLFF.

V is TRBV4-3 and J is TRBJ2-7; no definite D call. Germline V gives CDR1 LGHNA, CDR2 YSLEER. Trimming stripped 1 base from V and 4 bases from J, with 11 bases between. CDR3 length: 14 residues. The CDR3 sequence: CASSQGLTVYEQYF. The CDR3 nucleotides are TGCGCCAGCAGCCAAGGTCTTACCGTATACGAGCAGTACTTC.

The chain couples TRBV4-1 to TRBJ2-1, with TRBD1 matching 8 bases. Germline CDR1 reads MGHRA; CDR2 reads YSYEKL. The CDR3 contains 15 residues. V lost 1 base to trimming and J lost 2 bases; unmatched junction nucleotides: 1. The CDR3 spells CASSQGQGPYNEQFF. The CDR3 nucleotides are TGCGCCAGCAGCCAAGGACAGGGGCCCTACAATGAGCAGTTCTTC.

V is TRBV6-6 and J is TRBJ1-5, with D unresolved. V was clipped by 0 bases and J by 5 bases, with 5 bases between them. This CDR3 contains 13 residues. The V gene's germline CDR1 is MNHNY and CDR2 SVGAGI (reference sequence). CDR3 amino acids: CASSYSMDQPQHF. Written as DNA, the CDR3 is TGTGCCAGCAGTTACTCGATGGATCAGCCCCAGCATTTT.

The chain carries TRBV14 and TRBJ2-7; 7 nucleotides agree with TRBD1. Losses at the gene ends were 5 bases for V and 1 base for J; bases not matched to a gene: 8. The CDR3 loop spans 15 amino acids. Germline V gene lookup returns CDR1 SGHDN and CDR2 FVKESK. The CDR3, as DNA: TGTGCCAGCAGCGTCTCCGGGACAGTTTCCTACGAGCAGTACTTC. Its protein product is CASSVSGTVSYEQYF.

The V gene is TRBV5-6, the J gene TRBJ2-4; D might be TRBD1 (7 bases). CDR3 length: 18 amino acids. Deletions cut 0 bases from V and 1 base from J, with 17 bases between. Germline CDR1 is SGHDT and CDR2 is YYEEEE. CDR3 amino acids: CASSLESEGALAKNIQYF. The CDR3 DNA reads TGTGCCAGCAGCTTGGAGTCGGAGGGGGCGTTGGCCAAAAACATTCAGTACTTC.

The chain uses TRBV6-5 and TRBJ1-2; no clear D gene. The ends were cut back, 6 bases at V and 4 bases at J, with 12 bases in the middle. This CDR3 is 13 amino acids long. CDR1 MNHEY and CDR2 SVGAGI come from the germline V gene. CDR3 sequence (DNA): TGTGCCAGCAGAGCCCCGGGTACCTATGGCTACACCTTC. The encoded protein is CASRAPGTYGYTF.

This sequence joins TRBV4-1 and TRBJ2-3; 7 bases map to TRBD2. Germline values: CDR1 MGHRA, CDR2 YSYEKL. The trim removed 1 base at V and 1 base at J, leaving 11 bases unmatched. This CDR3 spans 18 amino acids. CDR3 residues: CASSQVVTAGVGTDTQYF. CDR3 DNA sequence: TGCGCCAGCAGCCAAGTTGTTACCGCGGGGGTTGGCACAGATACGCAGTATTTT.

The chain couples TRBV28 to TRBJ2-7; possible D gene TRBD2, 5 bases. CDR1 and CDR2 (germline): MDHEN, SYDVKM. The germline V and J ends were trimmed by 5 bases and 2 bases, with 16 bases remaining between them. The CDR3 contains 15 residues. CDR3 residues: CASSLRLAFPYEQYV. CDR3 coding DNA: TGTGCCAGCAGTCTCCGGTTAGCGTTTCCCTACGAGCAGTACGTC.

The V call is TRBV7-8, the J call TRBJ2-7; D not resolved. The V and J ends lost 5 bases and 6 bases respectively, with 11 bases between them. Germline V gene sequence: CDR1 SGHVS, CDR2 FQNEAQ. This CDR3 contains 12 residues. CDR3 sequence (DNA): TGTGCCAGCAGCGAACATAGTGGCGAGCAGTACGTC. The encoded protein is CASSEHSGEQYV.

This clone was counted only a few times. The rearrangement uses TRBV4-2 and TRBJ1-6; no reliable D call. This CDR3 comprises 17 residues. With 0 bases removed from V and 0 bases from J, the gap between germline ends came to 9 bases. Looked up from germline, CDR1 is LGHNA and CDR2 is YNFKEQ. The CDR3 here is CASSQDTEHSYNSPLHF. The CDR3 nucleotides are TGTGCCAGCAGCCAAGATACGGAACACTCCTATAATTCACCCCTCCACTTT.

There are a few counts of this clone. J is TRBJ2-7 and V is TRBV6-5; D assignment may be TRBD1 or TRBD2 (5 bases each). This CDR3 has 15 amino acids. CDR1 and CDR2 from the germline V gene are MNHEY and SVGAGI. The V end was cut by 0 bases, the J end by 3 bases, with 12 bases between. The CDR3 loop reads CASSYSTRDGYEQYF. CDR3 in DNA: TGTGCCAGCAGTTACTCCACCCGGGACGGCTACGAGCAGTACTTC.

The CDR3 DNA sequence: TGTGCCAGCAGCTTAATTTCTCAGGGTGAAAAACTGTTTTTT. Translation gives CASSLISQGEKLFF. The chain couples TRBV7-2 to TRBJ1-4; possibly TRBD1 for D (5 bases). Deletions cut 2 bases from V and 7 bases from J, with 11 bases between. Germline CDR1 reads SGHTA; CDR2 reads FQGNSA. The CDR3 is made up of 14 amino acids.

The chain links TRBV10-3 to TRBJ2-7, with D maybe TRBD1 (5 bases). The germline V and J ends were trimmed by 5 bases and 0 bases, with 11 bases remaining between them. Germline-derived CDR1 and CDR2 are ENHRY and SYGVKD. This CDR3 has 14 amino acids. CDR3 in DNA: TGTGCCATCAGTTCAGGGATCAACTCCTACGAGCAGTACTTC. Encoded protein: CAISSGINSYEQYF.

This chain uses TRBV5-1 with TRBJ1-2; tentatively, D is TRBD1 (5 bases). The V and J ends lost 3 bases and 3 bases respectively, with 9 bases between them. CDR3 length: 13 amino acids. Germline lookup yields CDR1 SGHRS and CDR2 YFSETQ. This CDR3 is CASSSGTDYGYTF. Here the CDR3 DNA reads TGCGCCAGCAGCTCCGGGACCGACTATGGCTACACCTTC.

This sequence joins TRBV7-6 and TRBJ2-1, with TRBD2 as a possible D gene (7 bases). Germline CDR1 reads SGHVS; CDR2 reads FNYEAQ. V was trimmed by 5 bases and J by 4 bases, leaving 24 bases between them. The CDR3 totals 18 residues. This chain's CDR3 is CASSPNRGAAGVYNEQFF. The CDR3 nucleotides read TGTGCCAGCAGCCCGAATAGGGGGGCGGCGGGGGTATACAATGAGCAGTTCTTC.

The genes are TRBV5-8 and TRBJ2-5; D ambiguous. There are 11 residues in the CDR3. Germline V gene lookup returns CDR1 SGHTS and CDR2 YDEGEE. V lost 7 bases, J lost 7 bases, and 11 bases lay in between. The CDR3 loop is CASASVVTQYF. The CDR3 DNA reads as TGTGCCAGCGCCTCGGTGGTGACCCAGTACTTC.

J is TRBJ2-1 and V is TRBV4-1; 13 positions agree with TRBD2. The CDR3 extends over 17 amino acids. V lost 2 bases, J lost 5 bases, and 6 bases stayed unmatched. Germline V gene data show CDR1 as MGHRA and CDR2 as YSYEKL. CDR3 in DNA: TGCGCCAGCAGCCAAAGGGCGGGACTAGCGGGAAACAATGAGCAGTTCTTC. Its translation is CASSQRAGLAGNNEQFF.

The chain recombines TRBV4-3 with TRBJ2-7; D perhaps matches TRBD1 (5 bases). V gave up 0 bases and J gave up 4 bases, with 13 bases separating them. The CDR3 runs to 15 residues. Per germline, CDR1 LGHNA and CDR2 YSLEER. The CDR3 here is CASSQDRQGTYEQYF. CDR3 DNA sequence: TGCGCCAGCAGCCAAGATCGGCAGGGAACTTACGAGCAGTACTTC.

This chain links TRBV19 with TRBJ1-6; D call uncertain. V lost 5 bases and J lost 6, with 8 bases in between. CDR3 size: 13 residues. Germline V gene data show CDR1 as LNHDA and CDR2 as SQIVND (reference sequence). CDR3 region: CASSRTVNSPLHF. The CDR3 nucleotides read TGTGCCAGTAGTCGGACGGTTAATTCACCCCTCCACTTT.

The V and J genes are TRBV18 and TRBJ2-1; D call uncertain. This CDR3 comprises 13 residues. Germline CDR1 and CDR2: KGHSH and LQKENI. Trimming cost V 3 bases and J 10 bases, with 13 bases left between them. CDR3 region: CASSPPLSREQFF. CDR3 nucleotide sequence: TGTGCCAGCTCACCCCCCTTGTCGCGAGAGCAGTTCTTC. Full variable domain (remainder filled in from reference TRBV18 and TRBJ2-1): NAGVMQNPRHLVRRRGQEARLRCSPMKGHSHVYWYRQLPEEGLKFMVYLQKENIIDESGMPKERFSAEFPKEGPSILRIQQVVRGDSAAYFCASSPPLSREQFFGPGTRLTVL.